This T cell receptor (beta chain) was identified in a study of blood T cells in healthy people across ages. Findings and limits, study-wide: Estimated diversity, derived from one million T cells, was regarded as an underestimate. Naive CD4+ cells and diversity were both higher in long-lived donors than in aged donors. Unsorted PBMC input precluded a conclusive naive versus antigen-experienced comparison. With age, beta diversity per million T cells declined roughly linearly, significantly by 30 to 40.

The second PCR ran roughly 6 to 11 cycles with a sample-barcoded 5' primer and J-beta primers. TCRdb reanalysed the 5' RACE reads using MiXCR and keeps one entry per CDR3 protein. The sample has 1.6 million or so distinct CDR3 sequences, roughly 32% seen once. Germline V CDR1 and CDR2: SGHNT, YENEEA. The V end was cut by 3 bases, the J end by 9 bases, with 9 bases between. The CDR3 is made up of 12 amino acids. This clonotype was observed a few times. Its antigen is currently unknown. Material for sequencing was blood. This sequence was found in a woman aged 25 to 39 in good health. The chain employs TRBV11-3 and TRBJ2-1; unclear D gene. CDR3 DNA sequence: TGTGCCAGCAGCTTGGAATGGGGTGAGCAGTTCTTC. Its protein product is CASSLEWGEQFF.